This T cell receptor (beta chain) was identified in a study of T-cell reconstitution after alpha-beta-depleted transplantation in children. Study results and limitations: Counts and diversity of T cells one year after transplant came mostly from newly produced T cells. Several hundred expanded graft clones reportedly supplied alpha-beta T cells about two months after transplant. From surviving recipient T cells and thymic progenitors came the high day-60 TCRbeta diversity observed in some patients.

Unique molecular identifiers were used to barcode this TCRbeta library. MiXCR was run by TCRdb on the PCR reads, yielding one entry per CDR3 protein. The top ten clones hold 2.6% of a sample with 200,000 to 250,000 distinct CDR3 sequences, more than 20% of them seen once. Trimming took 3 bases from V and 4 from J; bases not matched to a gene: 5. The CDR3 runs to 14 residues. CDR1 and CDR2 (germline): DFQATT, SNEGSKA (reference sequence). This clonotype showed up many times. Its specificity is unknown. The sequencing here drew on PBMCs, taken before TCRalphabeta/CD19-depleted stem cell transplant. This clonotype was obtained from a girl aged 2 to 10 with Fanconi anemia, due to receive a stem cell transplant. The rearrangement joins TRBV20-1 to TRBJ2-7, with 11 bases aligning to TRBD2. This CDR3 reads CSASSLAGGYEQYF. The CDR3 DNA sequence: TGCAGTGCTAGTAGCCTAGCGGGGGGTTACGAGCAGTACTTC.